The next 3 T cell receptor beta chains were all read from a single sample in a study of Ad26.COV2.S vaccination and SARS-CoV-2 variants (dated by TCRdb to the early 2020s). Read against the paper, the sample's treatment or condition label means: about 20 received Ad26.COV2.S at low or high dose, single or two shots; a few received placebo; per-sample allocation not given. Repertoires of vaccine and placebo recipients were sequenced from samples collected on day 63 after the first injection. The library was prepared using the immunoSEQ multiplex PCR assay. In TCRdb, the immuneACCESS table is reduced to in-frame sequences with V and J assigned. These tables do not hold every clone; where another copy was compared, an unresolved V gene accounts for under half, and the others remain unexplained. This sample is represented by around 320,000 clones; about nine tenths of them were singletons. The top ten clones comprise about 3% of the sample.

The source material was peripheral blood, sampled in a trial of Ad26.COV2.S vaccine versus placebo. Receptors were obtained from a person between 18 and 60 years old who received the Ad26.COV2.S COVID-19 vaccine or a placebo.

The chain links TRBV2 to TRBJ1-2, with 8 bases fitting TRBD1. V lost 6 bases and J lost 6; bases outside the gene matches: 3. The length of the CDR3 is 12 residues. Germline V gene sequence: CDR1 SNHLY, CDR2 FYNNEI. The CDR3 DNA reads TGTGCCAGCAGGGACAGGGTGGATGGCTACACCTTC. Translation gives CASRDRVDGYTF. Full variable domain (missing parts from reference TRBV2 and TRBJ1-2): EPEVTQTPSHQVTQMGQEVILRCVPISNHLYFYWYRQILGQKVEFLVSFYNNEISEKSEIFDDQFSVERPDGSNFTLKIRSTKLEDSAMYFCASRDRVDGYTFGSGTRLTVV.

This clone came up once. This CDR3 is CAWEGPRPSYNEQFF. The CDR3 nucleotides are TGTGCCTGGGAGGGGCCCCGGCCCTCCTACAATGAGCAGTTCTTC. This chain uses TRBV30 with TRBJ2-1; D is perhaps TRBD1 or TRBD2 (5 bases each). V was clipped by 5 bases and J by 0 bases, with 14 bases between them. The CDR3 has 15 residues. CDR1 is GTSNPN and CDR2 is SVGIG in the germline V gene (reference sequence).

The chain recombines TRBV29-1 with TRBJ2-1; no firm D call. Deletions cut 4 bases from V and 4 bases from J, with 2 bases between. Looked up from germline, CDR1 is SQVTM and CDR2 is ANQGSEA. The CDR3 runs to 10 residues. CDR3 coding DNA: TGCAGCGTTGGTTACAATGAGCAGTTCTTC. As protein: CSVGYNEQFF.